These 13 T cell receptor beta chains were all obtained from the same sample, sequenced in a study of T cell responses to AZD1222 COVID-19 vaccine. Clones were sequenced by immunoSEQ multiplex PCR, and TCRdb holds only the in-frame ones, with some missing. The data contain over 95,000 clones, just over 90% of them seen just once; the ten biggest clones take up approximately 4.8%. The sample in question was peripheral blood, obtained on day 0 of AZD1222 vaccination. These receptors all come from an adult in good health.

This clone was seen a single time. V and J are TRBV12-3 or TRBV12-4 and TRBJ1-4, with a weak D call TRBD1 (5 bases). Trimming took off 7 bases at V and 8 bases at J, with 14 bases between the two ends. The CDR3 spans 13 residues. CDR3 nucleotide sequence: TGTGCCAGCACCATTGGGGGATACGAAAAACTGTTTTTT. Residues: CASTIGGYEKLFF.

The chain links TRBV28 to TRBJ1-1; 9 nucleotides agree with TRBD1. The CDR3 loop spans 15 amino acids. Germline V lookup: CDR1 MDHEN, CDR2 SYDVKM. The V gene end was trimmed by 5 bases and the J gene end by 4 bases; junction bases not matched to a gene: 8. CDR3 in amino acids: CASSERTGEGTEAFF. The CDR3 nucleotides are TGTGCCAGCAGTGAAAGGACAGGGGAGGGCACTGAAGCTTTCTTT.

The chain links TRBV4-3 to TRBJ2-5; 9 bases fit TRBD2. Trimming at V came to 0 bases and at J to 6 bases, leaving 5 bases not matched to a gene. Germline values: CDR1 LGHNA, CDR2 YSLEER. This CDR3 contains 15 residues. The CDR3 loop is CASSQETAGGQTQYF. CDR3 DNA: TGCGCCAGCAGCCAAGAGACAGCGGGAGGTCAGACCCAGTACTTC.

This chain connects TRBV4-1 to TRBJ1-6; D is possibly TRBD1 (5 bases). CDR3 length: 18 residues. Germline V gene lookup returns CDR1 MGHRA and CDR2 YSYEKL. Between the trimmed V and J ends, which lost 0 bases and 8 bases, there was a span of 20 bases. The chain's CDR3 is CASSQDPVGPRLDSPLHF. DNA of the CDR3: TGCGCCAGCAGCCAAGATCCCGTGGGACCTAGGCTCGATTCACCCCTCCACTTT.

This chain connects TRBV5-6 to TRBJ2-7, with D perhaps being TRBD1 or TRBD2 (5 bases each). The ends were cut back, 7 bases at V and 6 bases at J, with 26 bases in the middle. Germline V CDR1 and CDR2: SGHDT, YYEEEE. The CDR3 sequence is 16 residues long. The CDR3 loop reads CASRTWGRKGPLEQYF. The CDR3 DNA sequence: TGTGCCAGCCGGACTTGGGGACGGAAGGGTCCGCTCGAGCAGTACTTC.

The chain joins TRBV27 to TRBJ1-6; D remains unclear. V lost 4 bases and J 7 bases, leaving 5 bases between the germline ends. This CDR3 region has 12 residues. Germline assignment: CDR1 MNHEY and CDR2 SMNVEV (reference sequence). Here the CDR3 DNA reads TGTGCCAGCAGTTCCAGGAATTCACCCCTCCACTTT. This sequence encodes CASSSRNSPLHF.

V and J are TRBV6-2 or TRBV6-3 and TRBJ1-5, with D perhaps TRBD1 (6 bases). CDR3 size: 16 residues. Trimming stripped 0 bases from V and 7 bases from J, with 16 bases between. Germline CDR1 is MNHEY and CDR2 is SVGEGT. The CDR3 coding sequence is TGTGCCAGCAGTTACTCGAGTCAGAGGAGGGGGCAGCCCCAGCATTTT. Its translation: CASSYSSQRRGQPQHF.

V and J are TRBV7-3 and TRBJ1-1; maybe TRBD1 (6 bases). The CDR3 consists of 15 residues. V was cut by 5 bases and J by 1 base, with 14 bases left in between. Germline CDR1 reads SGHTA; CDR2 reads FQGTGA. Here the CDR3 DNA reads TGTGCCAGCAGCGCGAACAGGGCCGGGAACACTGAAGCTTTCTTT. It codes for CASSANRAGNTEAFF. Full variable domain (remainder filled in from reference TRBV7-3 and TRBJ1-1): GAGVSQTPSNKVTEKGKYVELRCDPISGHTALYWYRQSLGQGPEFLIYFQGTGAADDSGLPNDRFFAVRPEGSVSTLKIQRTERGDSAVYLCASSANRAGNTEAFFGQGTRLTVV.

The genes are TRBV5-1 and TRBJ1-4; 7 bases map to TRBD1. The CDR3 is 14 amino acids. V shed 5 bases and J 7 bases; nucleotides not matched to a gene: 8. Germline CDR1 reads SGHRS; CDR2 reads YFSETQ. The CDR3 bases are TGCGCCAGCAGGGGGACGACAGGGTTTGAAAAACTGTTTTTT. Translation: CASRGTTGFEKLFF.

The V and J genes are TRBV7-2 and TRBJ2-3; no reliable D call. Germline loops: CDR1 SGHTA, CDR2 FQGNSA. The length of the CDR3 is 12 residues. Trimming took 2 bases from V and 7 from J, leaving 7 bases between them. CDR3: CASSLRRNTQYF. CDR3 bases: TGTGCCAGCAGCTTAAGGCGGAATACGCAGTATTTT.

The chain couples TRBV5-1 to TRBJ1-4; D ambiguous. Looked up from germline, CDR1 is SGHRS and CDR2 is YFSETQ. This CDR3 has 14 residues. The V gene lost 0 bases and the J gene lost 7 bases, with 10 bases spanning the gap. CDR3 amino acids: CASSLGHYGEKLFF. DNA of the CDR3: TGCGCCAGCAGCTTGGGACATTATGGTGAAAAACTGTTTTTT.

This clone has a handful of counts. V usage is TRBV3-1 (or the pseudogene TRBV3-2) and J usage is TRBJ1-5; tentatively, D is TRBD1 (6 bases). Germline-derived CDR1 and CDR2 are LGHDT and YNNKEL (reference sequence). The CDR3 is 14 residues long. V lost 3 bases and J 7 bases, leaving 13 bases between the germline ends. The CDR3 region has the DNA TGTGCCAGCAGCCATTCAGGGGAAGACCAGCCCCAGCATTTT. It encodes CASSHSGEDQPQHF.

The chain uses TRBV19 and TRBJ2-7; possibly TRBD1 for D (6 bases). The germline V and J ends were trimmed by 5 bases and 3 bases, with 11 bases remaining between them. The germline V gene has CDR1 LNHDA and CDR2 SQIVND (reference sequence). The CDR3 length is 13 residues. The CDR3 DNA is TGTGCCAGTAGTTTGAGACAGGACTACGAGCAGTACTTC. Translation gives CASSLRQDYEQYF.